These 7 T cell receptor beta chains came from one sample sequenced in a study of T-cell reconstitution after alpha-beta-depleted transplantation in children. Unique molecular identifiers were used to barcode this TCRbeta library. TCRdb reprocessed the PCR reads with MiXCR, giving one entry per CDR3 protein. This sample has 550,000 to 600,000 distinct CDR3 sequences, with roughly 23% found just once. Sequenced material: PBMCs, mostly from graft donor cells, taken 360 days after TCRalphabeta/CD19-depleted stem cell transplant. Receptor source: a boy under three years old who had a stem cell transplant for acute myeloid leukemia, so the T cells may come from the graft donor.

There are a few counts of this clonotype. The gene calls are TRBV21-1 and TRBJ2-2; no check of the table's D call, TRBD2, against the DNA was made. TRBV21-1 is marked as a pseudogene. The CDR3 is made up of 13 amino acids. The CDR3 DNA is TGTGCCAGCAGCAAAAGTAAACTCCCAGAGCTGTTTTTT. Translating gives CASSKSKLPELFF.

There are a few counts of this clonotype. This chain connects TRBV28 to TRBJ2-7; 8 nucleotides line up with TRBD2. Germline CDR1 is MDHEN and CDR2 is SYDVKM. This CDR3 region has 14 residues. J gave up 3 bases and V 3 bases, and 4 bases lay outside the gene matches. The CDR3 DNA sequence: TGTGCCAGCAGTTTGGCGGCGGGGGGCTACGAGCAGTACGTC. Amino acids: CASSLAAGGYEQYV.

The chain links TRBV15 to TRBJ2-2; D may correspond to TRBD1 or TRBD2 (5 bases each). This CDR3 is 17 amino acids long. Trimming took 8 bases from V and 6 from J, leaving 25 bases between them. Germline V lookup: CDR1 LNHNV, CDR2 YYDKDF (reference sequence). The CDR3 DNA reads TGTGCCACCCTATCCAGAACATACCCGGGGCCAGCCGGGGAGCTGTTTTTT. Its translation: CATLSRTYPGPAGELFF.

The gene calls are TRBV4-3 and TRBJ2-5; the match to TRBD2 covers 10 bases. Germline V gene sequence: CDR1 LGHNA, CDR2 YSLEER. CDR3 size: 15 residues. The junction had 6 bases not matched to a gene; V was cut back by 3 bases and J by 5 bases. CDR3 DNA sequence: TGCGCCAGCAGCCAGCAACTAGCGGGGAGTGAGACCCAGTACTTC. Amino acid sequence: CASSQQLAGSETQYF.

This clonotype was found many times. This sequence joins TRBV11-1 and TRBJ2-2, with TRBD1 matching over 10 bases. This CDR3 is 21 amino acids long. V lost 0 bases and J lost 0; bases outside the gene matches: 13. CDR1 and CDR2 (germline): SGHAT, FQDESV (reference sequence). The CDR3 DNA is TGTGCCAGCAGCTTAGCCATTTACGCCGGGACAGGGGAGGCGAACACCGGGGAGCTGTTTTTT. The encoded protein is CASSLAIYAGTGEANTGELFF.

This clonotype was seen repeatedly, ten times or more. Here the CDR3 reads CAWSVGRAPWETQYF. CDR3 coding DNA: TGTGCCTGGAGTGTAGGCAGGGCCCCATGGGAGACCCAGTACTTC. J is TRBJ2-5 and V is TRBV30, with a weak D call TRBD1 (5 bases). There are 15 residues in the CDR3. Germline V gives CDR1 GTSNPN, CDR2 SVGIG (reference sequence). The V and J ends lost 0 bases and 5 bases respectively, with 16 bases between them.

A single count supports this clonotype. The rearrangement joins TRBV3-1 to TRBJ2-5; D unclear. CDR1 is LGHDT and CDR2 is YNNKEL in the germline V gene (reference sequence). The germline V and J ends were trimmed by 1 base and 5 bases, with 8 bases remaining between them. This CDR3 has 13 amino acids. In nucleotides, the CDR3 is TGTGCCAGCAGCCAAGTGACATTGGAGACCCAGTACTTC. This encodes CASSQVTLETQYF.